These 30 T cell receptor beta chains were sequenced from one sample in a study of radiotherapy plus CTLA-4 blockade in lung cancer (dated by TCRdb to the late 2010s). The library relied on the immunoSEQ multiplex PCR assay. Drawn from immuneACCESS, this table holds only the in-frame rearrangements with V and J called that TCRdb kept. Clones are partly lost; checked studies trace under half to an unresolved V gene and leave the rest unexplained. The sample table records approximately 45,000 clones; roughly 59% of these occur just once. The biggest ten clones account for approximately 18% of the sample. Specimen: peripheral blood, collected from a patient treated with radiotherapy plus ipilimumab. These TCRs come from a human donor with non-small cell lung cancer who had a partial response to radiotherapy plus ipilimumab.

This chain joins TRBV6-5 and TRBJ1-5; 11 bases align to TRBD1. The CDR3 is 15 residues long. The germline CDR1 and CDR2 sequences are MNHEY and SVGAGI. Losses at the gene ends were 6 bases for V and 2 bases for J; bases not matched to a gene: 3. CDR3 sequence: CASRGTGGGNQPQHF. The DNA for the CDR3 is TGTGCCAGCAGGGGGACAGGGGGAGGCAATCAGCCCCAGCATTTT.

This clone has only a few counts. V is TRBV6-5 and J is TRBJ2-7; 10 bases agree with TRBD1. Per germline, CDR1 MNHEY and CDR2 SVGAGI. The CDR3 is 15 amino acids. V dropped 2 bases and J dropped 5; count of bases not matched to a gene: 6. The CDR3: CASSYIGQGGDEQYF. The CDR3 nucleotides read TGTGCCAGCAGTTACATTGGACAGGGGGGTGACGAGCAGTACTTC.

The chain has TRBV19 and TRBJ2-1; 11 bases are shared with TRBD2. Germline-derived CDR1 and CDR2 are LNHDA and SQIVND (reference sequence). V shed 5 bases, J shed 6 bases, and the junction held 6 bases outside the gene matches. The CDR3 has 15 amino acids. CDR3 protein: CASSPTSGSGNEQFF. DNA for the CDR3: TGTGCCAGTAGTCCAACTAGCGGGAGTGGCAATGAGCAGTTCTTC.

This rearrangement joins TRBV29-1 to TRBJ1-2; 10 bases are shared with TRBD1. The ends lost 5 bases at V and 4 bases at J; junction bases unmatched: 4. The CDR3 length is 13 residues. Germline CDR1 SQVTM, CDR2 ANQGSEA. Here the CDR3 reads CSVPGQGLYGYTF. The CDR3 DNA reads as TGCAGCGTTCCGGGACAGGGGCTCTATGGCTACACCTTC.

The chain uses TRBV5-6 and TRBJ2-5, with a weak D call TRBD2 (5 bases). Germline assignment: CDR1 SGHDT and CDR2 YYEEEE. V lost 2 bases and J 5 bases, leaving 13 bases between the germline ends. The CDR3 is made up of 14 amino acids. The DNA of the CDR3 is TGTGCCAGCAGCTTTGAGACGGACTGGGAGACCCAGTACTTC. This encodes CASSFETDWETQYF.

This chain's CDR3 is CSVFRGGEKLFF. The CDR3 nucleotides are TGCAGCGTTTTTAGGGGTGGGGAAAAACTGTTTTTT. V gene TRBV29-1 combines with J gene TRBJ1-4, with D perhaps TRBD1 (5 bases). V gave up 5 bases and J gave up 8 bases, with 12 bases separating them. Germline V lookup: CDR1 SQVTM, CDR2 ANQGSEA. CDR3 length: 12 residues.

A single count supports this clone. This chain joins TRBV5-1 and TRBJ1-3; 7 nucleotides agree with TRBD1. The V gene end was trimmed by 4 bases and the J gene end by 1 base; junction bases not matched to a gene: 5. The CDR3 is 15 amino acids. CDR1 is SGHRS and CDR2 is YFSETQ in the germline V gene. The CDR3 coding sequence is TGCGCCAGCAGCCTCAAGGGGGCTTCTGGAAACACCATATATTTT. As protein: CASSLKGASGNTIYF.

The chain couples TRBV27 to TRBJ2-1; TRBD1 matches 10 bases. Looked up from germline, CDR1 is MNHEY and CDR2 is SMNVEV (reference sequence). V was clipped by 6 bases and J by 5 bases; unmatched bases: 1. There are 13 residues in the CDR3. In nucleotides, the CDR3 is TGTGCCAGCAGAGGGACAGGGGACAATGAGCAGTTCTTC. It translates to CASRGTGDNEQFF.

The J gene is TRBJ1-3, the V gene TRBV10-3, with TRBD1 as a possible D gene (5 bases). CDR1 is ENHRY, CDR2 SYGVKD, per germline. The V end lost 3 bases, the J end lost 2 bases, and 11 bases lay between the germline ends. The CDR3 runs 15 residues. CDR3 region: CAISDNVRAGNTIYF. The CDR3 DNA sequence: TGTGCCATCAGTGATAACGTCAGGGCTGGAAACACCATATATTTT.

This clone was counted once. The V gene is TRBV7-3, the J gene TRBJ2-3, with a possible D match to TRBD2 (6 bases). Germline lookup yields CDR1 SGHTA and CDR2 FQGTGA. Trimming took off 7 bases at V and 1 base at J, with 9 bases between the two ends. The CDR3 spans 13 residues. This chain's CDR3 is CASNSGGTDTQYF. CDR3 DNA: TGTGCCAGCAATTCGGGGGGCACAGATACGCAGTATTTT.

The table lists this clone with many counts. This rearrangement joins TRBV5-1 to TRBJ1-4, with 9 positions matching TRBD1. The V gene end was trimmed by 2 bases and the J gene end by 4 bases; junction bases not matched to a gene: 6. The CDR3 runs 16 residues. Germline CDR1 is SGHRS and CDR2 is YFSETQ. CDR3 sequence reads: CASSFDRGQGNEKLFF. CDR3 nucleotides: TGCGCCAGCAGCTTTGACAGGGGACAGGGTAATGAAAAACTGTTTTTT.

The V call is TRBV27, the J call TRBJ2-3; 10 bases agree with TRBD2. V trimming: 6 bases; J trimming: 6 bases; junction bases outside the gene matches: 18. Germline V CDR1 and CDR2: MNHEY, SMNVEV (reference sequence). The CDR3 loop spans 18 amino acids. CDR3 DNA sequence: TGTGCCAGCAGCACAAACGTACGACTAGCGGGCCGAACCGATACGCAGTATTTT. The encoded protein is CASSTNVRLAGRTDTQYF.

The DNA for the CDR3 is TGTGCCAGCAGCTTGGCCGGGACAGGGAGCGAGACCCAGTACTTC. It is translated as CASSLAGTGSETQYF. V is TRBV5-6 and J is TRBJ2-5; 9 bases fit TRBD1. The germline V gene encodes CDR1 SGHDT and CDR2 YYEEEE. The CDR3 totals 15 residues. Losses at the gene ends were 0 bases for V and 5 bases for J; bases not matched to a gene: 5.

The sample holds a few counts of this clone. The CDR3 protein is CASSRGLQNEQFF. CDR3 DNA: TGTGCCAGCAGCCGGGGACTCCAAAATGAGCAGTTCTTC. The chain has TRBV11-3 and TRBJ2-1; D perhaps matches TRBD2 (6 bases). This CDR3 region has 13 residues. V was shortened by 5 bases and J by 7 bases, with 12 bases between the two germline ends. Germline lookup yields CDR1 SGHNT and CDR2 YENEEA.

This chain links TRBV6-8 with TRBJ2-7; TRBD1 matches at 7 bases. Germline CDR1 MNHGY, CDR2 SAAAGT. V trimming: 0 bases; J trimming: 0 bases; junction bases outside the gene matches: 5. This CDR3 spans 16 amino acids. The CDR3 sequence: CASSYSMGQHSYEQYF. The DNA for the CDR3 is TGTGCCAGCAGTTACTCCATGGGACAGCACTCCTACGAGCAGTACTTC.

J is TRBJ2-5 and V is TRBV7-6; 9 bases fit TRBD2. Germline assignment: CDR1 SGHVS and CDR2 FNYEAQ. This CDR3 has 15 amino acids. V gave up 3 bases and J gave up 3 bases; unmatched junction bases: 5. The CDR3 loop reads CASSFGTSTKETQYF. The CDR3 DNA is TGTGCCAGCAGCTTTGGGACTAGCACCAAAGAGACCCAGTACTTC.

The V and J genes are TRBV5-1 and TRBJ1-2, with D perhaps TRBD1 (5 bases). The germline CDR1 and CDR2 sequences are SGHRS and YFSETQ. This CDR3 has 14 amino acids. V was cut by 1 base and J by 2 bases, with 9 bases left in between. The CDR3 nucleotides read TGCGCCAGCAGCTTGACAGGAGAGAACTATGGCTACACCTTC. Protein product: CASSLTGENYGYTF.

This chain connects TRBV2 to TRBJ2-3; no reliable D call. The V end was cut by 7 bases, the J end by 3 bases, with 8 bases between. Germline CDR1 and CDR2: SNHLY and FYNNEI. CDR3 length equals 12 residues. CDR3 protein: CASTRVTDTQYF. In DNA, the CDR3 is TGTGCCAGCACCCGGGTGACAGATACGCAGTATTTT.

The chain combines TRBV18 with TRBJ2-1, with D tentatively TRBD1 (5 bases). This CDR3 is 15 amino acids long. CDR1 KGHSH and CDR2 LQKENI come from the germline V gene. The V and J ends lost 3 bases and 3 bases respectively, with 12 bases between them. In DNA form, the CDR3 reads TGTGCCAGCTCACCCGGTCCAGGGATCTACAATGAGCAGTTCTTC. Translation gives CASSPGPGIYNEQFF. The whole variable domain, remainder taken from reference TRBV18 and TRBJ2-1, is NAGVMQNPRHLVRRRGQEARLRCSPMKGHSHVYWYRQLPEEGLKFMVYLQKENIIDESGMPKERFSAEFPKEGPSILRIQQVVRGDSAAYFCASSPGPGIYNEQFFGPGTRLTVL.

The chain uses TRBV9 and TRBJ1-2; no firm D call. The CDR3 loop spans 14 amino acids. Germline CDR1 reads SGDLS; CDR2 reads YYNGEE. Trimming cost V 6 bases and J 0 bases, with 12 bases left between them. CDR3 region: CASNSDGANYGYTF. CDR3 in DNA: TGTGCCAGCAACTCAGACGGAGCTAACTATGGCTACACCTTC.

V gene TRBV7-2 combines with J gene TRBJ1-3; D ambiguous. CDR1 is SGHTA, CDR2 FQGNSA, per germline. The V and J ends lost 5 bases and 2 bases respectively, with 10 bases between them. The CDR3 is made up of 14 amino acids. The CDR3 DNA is TGTGCCAGCAGCCAGAACAGCCCTGGAAACACCATATATTTT. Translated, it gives CASSQNSPGNTIYF.

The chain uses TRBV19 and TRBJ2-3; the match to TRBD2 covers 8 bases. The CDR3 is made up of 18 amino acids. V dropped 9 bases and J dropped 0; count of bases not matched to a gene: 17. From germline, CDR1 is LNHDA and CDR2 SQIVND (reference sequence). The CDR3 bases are TGTGCCAGCCAACGGGGGGGATCCCCCACATCTAGCACAGATACGCAGTATTTT. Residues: CASQRGGSPTSSTDTQYF.

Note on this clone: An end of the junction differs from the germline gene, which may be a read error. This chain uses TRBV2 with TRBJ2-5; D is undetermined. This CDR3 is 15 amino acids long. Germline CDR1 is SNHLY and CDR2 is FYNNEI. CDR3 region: CATSDLLGDQETQYF. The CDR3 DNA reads TGTGCCACCAGTGATTTGCTTGGAGACCAAGAGACCCAGTACTTC.

Written as DNA, the CDR3 is TGTGCCAGCAGCTTAAATCCTGGCCCGCAGTATTTT. As protein: CASSLNPGPQYF. This chain links TRBV13 with TRBJ2-3, with no clear D. The CDR3 length is 12 residues. CDR1 is PRHDT, CDR2 FYEKMQ, per germline (reference sequence). The V end lost 2 bases, the J end lost 10 bases, and 10 bases lay between the germline ends.

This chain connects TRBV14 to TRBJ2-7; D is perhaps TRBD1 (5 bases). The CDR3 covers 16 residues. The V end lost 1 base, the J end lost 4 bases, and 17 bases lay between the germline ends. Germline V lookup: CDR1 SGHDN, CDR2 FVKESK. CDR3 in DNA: TGTGCCAGCAGCCAAGCCGCAGGGATCGGGCCTTACGAGCAGTACTTC. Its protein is CASSQAAGIGPYEQYF.

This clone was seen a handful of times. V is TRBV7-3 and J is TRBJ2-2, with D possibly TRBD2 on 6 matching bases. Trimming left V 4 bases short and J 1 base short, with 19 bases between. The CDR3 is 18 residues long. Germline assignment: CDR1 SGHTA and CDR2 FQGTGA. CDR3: CASSSRLTGRENTGELFF. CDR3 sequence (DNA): TGTGCCAGCAGCTCTCGTCTCACTGGGCGGGAGAACACCGGGGAGCTGTTTTTT.

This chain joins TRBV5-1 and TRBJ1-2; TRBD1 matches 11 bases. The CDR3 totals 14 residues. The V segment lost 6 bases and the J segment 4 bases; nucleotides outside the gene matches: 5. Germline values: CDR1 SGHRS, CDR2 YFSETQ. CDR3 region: CASTVGTGGYGYTF. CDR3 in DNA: TGCGCCAGCACCGTAGGGACAGGGGGCTATGGCTACACCTTC.

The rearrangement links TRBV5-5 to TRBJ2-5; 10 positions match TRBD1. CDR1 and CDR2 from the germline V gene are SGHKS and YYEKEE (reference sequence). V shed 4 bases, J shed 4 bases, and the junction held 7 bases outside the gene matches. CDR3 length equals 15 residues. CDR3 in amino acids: CASSPPGQGLETQYF. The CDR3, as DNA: TGTGCCAGCAGCCCTCCGGGACAGGGGTTAGAGACCCAGTACTTC.

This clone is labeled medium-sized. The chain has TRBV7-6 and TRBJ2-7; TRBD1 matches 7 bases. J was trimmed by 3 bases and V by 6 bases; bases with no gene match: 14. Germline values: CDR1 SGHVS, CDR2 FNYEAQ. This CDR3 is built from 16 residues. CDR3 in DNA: TGTGCCAGCAGTCGGAGGCCGAGACAGGGAAACTACGAGCAGTACTTC. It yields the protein CASSRRPRQGNYEQYF.

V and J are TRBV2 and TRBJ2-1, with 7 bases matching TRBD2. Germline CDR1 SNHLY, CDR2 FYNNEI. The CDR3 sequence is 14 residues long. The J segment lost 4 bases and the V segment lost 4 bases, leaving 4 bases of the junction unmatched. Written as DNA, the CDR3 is TGTGCCAGCAGTGCGGGGGGAGGTTACAATGAGCAGTTCTTC. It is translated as CASSAGGGYNEQFF.